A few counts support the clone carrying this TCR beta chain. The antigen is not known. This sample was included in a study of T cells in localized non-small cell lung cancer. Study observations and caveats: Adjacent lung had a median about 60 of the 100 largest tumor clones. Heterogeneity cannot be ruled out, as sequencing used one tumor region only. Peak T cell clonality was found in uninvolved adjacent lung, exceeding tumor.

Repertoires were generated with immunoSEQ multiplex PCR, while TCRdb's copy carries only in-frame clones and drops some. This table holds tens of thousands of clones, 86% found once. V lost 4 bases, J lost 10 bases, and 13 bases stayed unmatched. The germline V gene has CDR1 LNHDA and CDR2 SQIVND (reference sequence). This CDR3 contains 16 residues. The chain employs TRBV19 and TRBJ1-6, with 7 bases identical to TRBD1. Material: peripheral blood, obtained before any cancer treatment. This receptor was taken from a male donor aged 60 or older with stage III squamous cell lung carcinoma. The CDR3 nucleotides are TGTGCCAGTAGTACCCTCTCGGACAGGACCAAGTCACCCCTCCACTTT. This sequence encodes CASSTLSDRTKSPLHF.